Below, 17 T cell receptor beta chains from the same sample are listed, as sequenced in a study of molecular identifiers for immune sequencing clone quantification. TCRdb reanalysed the PCR reads using MiXCR and keeps one entry per CDR3 protein. Of roughly 90,000 distinct CDR3 sequences listed, under 20% are singletons. The sequencing sample was made of naive CD8+ T cells from blood, with Jurkat cell RNA spiked in. Stated subset: FACS-sorted CD8+CD4-CCR7+CD45RA+ naive T cells. These receptors all stem from a human donor in good health. Some libraries in this study had Jurkat cell RNA spiked in.

This clonotype showed up many times. J is TRBJ1-5 and V is TRBV27; 7 bases map to TRBD1. The germline gives CDR1 MNHEY, CDR2 SMNVEV (reference sequence). The trim removed 7 bases at V and 1 base at J, leaving 7 bases unmatched. The CDR3 is 15 amino acids. The CDR3 loop is CASKTGLGSNQPQHF. The CDR3 region has the DNA TGTGCCAGCAAGACAGGGCTTGGGAGCAATCAGCCCCAGCATTTT.

Ten or more counts support this clonotype. The rearrangement uses TRBV4-3 and TRBJ2-1, with D perhaps assigned TRBD1 or TRBD2 (6 bases each). The CDR3 has 16 amino acids. Per the germline V gene, CDR1 is LGHNA and CDR2 is YSLEER. Trimming pared 0 bases from V and 6 bases from J, leaving 15 bases between. The CDR3 DNA reads TGCGCCAGCAGCCAAGATGGAGGGACATCAGGCAATGAGCAGTTCTTC. Translating it yields CASSQDGGTSGNEQFF.

This clonotype was detected many times. The chain employs TRBV12-5 and TRBJ2-7; TRBD2 agrees at 9 bases. The germline V gene has CDR1 LGHNT and CDR2 FRNRAP. The CDR3 is made up of 14 amino acids. V was pared by 6 bases and J by 2 bases, with 5 bases of the junction left unmatched. In DNA form, the CDR3 reads TGTGCTAGTGGACTGAGCGGGAGGCCCTACGAGCAGTACTTC. Amino acid sequence: CASGLSGRPYEQYF. The full variable domain, rest sourced from reference TRBV12-5 and TRBJ2-7, is DARVTQTPRHKVTEMGQEVTMRCQPILGHNTVFWYRQTMMQGLELLAYFRNRAPLDDSGMPKDRFSAEMPDATLATLKIQPSEPRDSAVYFCASGLSGRPYEQYFGPGTRLTVT.

This clonotype came up many times. The J gene is TRBJ2-3, the V gene TRBV7-9; D unresolved. Trimming removed 4 bases at V and 0 bases at J, with 5 bases between. This CDR3 region has 13 residues. Per the germline V gene, CDR1 is SEHNR and CDR2 is FQNEAQ (reference sequence). In DNA, the CDR3 is TGTGCCAGCAGCTCAGCTAGCACAGATACGCAGTATTTT. Protein product: CASSSASTDTQYF.

In this sample, this clonotype turned up many times. The genes are TRBV4-3 and TRBJ2-2; D is undetermined. Trimming took 1 base from V and 4 from J, leaving 10 bases between them. Germline CDR1 reads LGHNA; CDR2 reads YSLEER. The CDR3 totals 15 residues. The CDR3 DNA reads TGCGCCAGCAGCCAAGGGTGGGGTGGCACCGGGGAGCTGTTTTTT. Translated, it gives CASSQGWGGTGELFF.

Many counts were recorded for this clonotype. This chain uses TRBV5-1 with TRBJ1-1; D is ambiguous. This CDR3 has 18 amino acids. Between the trimmed V and J ends, which lost 0 bases and 4 bases, there was a span of 22 bases. Germline assignment: CDR1 SGHRS and CDR2 YFSETQ. The CDR3: CASSLASSRRAMGTEAFF. DNA of the CDR3: TGCGCCAGCAGCTTGGCGTCCAGTCGAAGGGCCATGGGCACTGAAGCTTTCTTT.

The rearrangement uses TRBV7-3 and TRBJ2-1; 7 bases match TRBD1. Germline V gene data show CDR1 as SGHTA and CDR2 as FQGTGA. The trim removed 4 bases at V and 5 bases at J, leaving 2 bases unmatched. The CDR3 extends over 13 amino acids. CDR3 region: CASSWGQNNEQFF. The CDR3 DNA reads TGTGCCAGCAGCTGGGGACAGAACAATGAGCAGTTCTTC.

The table lists this clonotype with many counts. V usage is TRBV28 and J usage is TRBJ2-7; no clear D gene. The germline V and J ends were trimmed by 8 bases and 1 base, with 12 bases remaining between them. The CDR3 loop spans 13 amino acids. The V gene's germline CDR1 is MDHEN and CDR2 SYDVKM. CDR3 bases: TGTGCCAGCTGCAAAGTCGGATCCTACGAGCAGTACTTC. This gives the protein CASCKVGSYEQYF.

This clonotype was recorded many times. The gene calls are TRBV6-5 and TRBJ1-1, with D maybe TRBD1 (5 bases). The CDR3 is 12 residues long. The germline V gene has CDR1 MNHEY and CDR2 SVGAGI. The V and J ends lost 7 bases and 7 bases respectively, with 13 bases between them. The CDR3 region is CASTNGGNEAFF. The CDR3 DNA is TGTGCCAGCACCAACGGGGGGAATGAAGCTTTCTTT.

This clonotype was observed many times. This chain joins TRBV12-3 or TRBV12-4 and TRBJ1-1; no clear D. CDR3 length: 13 residues. V gave up 0 bases and J gave up 5 bases, with 7 bases separating them. The CDR3 here is CASSLAPRTEAFF. The DNA of the CDR3 is TGTGCCAGCAGTTTAGCGCCCAGGACTGAAGCTTTCTTT.

In the case of this clonotype: This may arise from a read error, as a much more abundant clone is one base away. The CDR3 protein is CASSLAAGNTEAFF. CDR3 nucleotide sequence: TGCGCCAGCAGCTTGGCTGCAGGGAACACTGAAGCTTTCTTT. The genes are TRBV5-1 and TRBJ1-1; D gene uncertain. CDR3 size: 14 residues. CDR1 and CDR2 (germline): SGHRS, YFSETQ. V was trimmed by 0 bases and J by 1 base, leaving 7 bases between them.

For this clonotype: This clone may be a read error of a much larger clone one base away. The J gene is TRBJ1-1, the V gene TRBV29-1; D gene ambiguous. Germline V lookup: CDR1 SQVTM, CDR2 ANQGSEA. The CDR3 extends over 11 amino acids. V was pared by 7 bases and J by 2 bases, with 8 bases between. The CDR3 here is CSGLINTEAFF. As DNA, the CDR3 is TGCAGCGGATTAATAAACACTGAAGCTTTCTTT.

The sample holds many counts of this clonotype. This chain's CDR3 is CASSLGVTEQFF. CDR3 sequence (DNA): TGTGCCAGCAGCTTGGGGGTCACTGAGCAGTTCTTC. The chain combines TRBV7-6 with TRBJ2-1; the D call may be TRBD1 or TRBD2 (5 bases each). There are 12 residues in the CDR3. V lost 3 bases, J lost 9 bases, and 9 bases lay in between. CDR1 and CDR2 from the germline V gene are SGHVS and FNYEAQ.

Remarks on this clonotype: A much larger clone sits a single nucleotide away, making a read error possible. The genes are TRBV28 and TRBJ2-5; TRBD1 matches at 8 bases. This CDR3 comprises 14 residues. CDR1 is MDHEN and CDR2 is SYDVKM in the germline V gene. V gave up 5 bases and J gave up 4 bases; unmatched junction bases: 6. The CDR3 DNA reads TGTGCCAGCAGTCAGGACAGGGCCCGAGAGACCCAGTACTTC. As protein: CASSQDRARETQYF.

This clonotype was detected ten times or more. V usage is TRBV4-3 and J usage is TRBJ1-1, with D unresolved. Trimming stripped 4 bases from V and 1 base from J, with 13 bases between. CDR1 LGHNA and CDR2 YSLEER come from the germline V gene. CDR3 size: 15 residues. The CDR3 sequence is CASSPARSPNTEAFF. As DNA, the CDR3 is TGCGCCAGCAGCCCCGCTCGGAGCCCGAACACTGAAGCTTTCTTT.

This clonotype was seen a handful of times. The chain employs TRBV12-3 or TRBV12-4 and TRBJ1-2; D is possibly TRBD1 (6 bases). CDR3 length: 14 residues. The germline V and J ends were trimmed by 5 bases and 2 bases, with 12 bases remaining between them. The CDR3, as DNA: TGTGCCAGCAGTGATGGGACACCCAACTATGGCTACACCTTC. Its protein product is CASSDGTPNYGYTF.

As regards this clonotype: A read error may explain this, as a much larger clone is one base away. The rearrangement links TRBV5-3 to TRBJ2-2; 8 bases line up with TRBD2. TRBV5-3 qualifies as an ORF whose function is uncertain. The CDR3 covers 16 residues. The CDR3 protein is CASSLVPAGDTGEPFF. In DNA, the CDR3 is TGTGCCAGCAGCTTGGTTCCAGCGGGAGATACCGGGGAGCCGTTTTTT.